This passage covers 32 T cell receptor beta chains from one sample sequenced in a study of blood T cell repertoires in COVID-19 (dated by TCRdb to about 2020). The protocol used for the library was the immunoSEQ multiplex PCR assay. TCRdb took this table from immuneACCESS and kept in-frame rearrangements with V and J called. Such tables lack part of the clones; where checked against another copy, unresolved V genes explain under half of the gap, and the rest is unexplained. The table for this sample lists 200,000 to 300,000 clones; approximately 83% of them were counted only once. The ten largest clones represent around 5.2% of the sample. Sequenced input: peripheral blood. All receptors come from a human donor in a cohort sampled during active COVID-19.

By proportion, this clone is medium-sized (0.01 to 0.1%). The V call is TRBV18, the J call TRBJ1-1, with D tentatively TRBD1 (6 bases). V was cut by 5 bases and J by 1 base, with 17 bases left in between. The CDR3 is 16 amino acids. CDR1 and CDR2 (germline): KGHSH, LQKENI. In nucleotides, the CDR3 is TGTGCCAGCTCATCGGACAGTTTAGGTCGGAACACTGAAGCTTTCTTT. Translated: CASSSDSLGRNTEAFF.

As to this clone: The sample contains more than one DNA sequence encoding this CDR3. The chain links TRBV5-1 to TRBJ2-1, with TRBD1 matching over 8 bases. Trimming removed 4 bases from V and 3 bases from J; junction bases left unmatched: 3. The CDR3 has 14 residues. Germline CDR1 and CDR2: SGHRS and YFSETQ. CDR3 nucleotides: TGCGCCAGCAGCCTAGGACAGGGCTACAATGAGCAGTTCTTC. Protein product: CASSLGQGYNEQFF.

The J gene is TRBJ1-3, the V gene TRBV19; no clear D gene. The ends were cut back, 2 bases at V and 0 bases at J, with 11 bases in the middle. The CDR3 sequence is 16 residues long. Germline CDR1 is LNHDA and CDR2 is SQIVND (reference sequence). CDR3 region: CASSIKQRPSGNTIYF. The CDR3 coding sequence is TGTGCCAGTAGTATAAAACAGAGACCCTCTGGAAACACCATATATTTT.

The chain joins TRBV11-3 to TRBJ2-3; 9 bases line up with TRBD1. V lost 5 bases to trimming and J lost 3 bases; unmatched junction nucleotides: 6. Per germline, CDR1 SGHNT and CDR2 YENEEA. This CDR3 has 15 residues. This chain's CDR3 is CASSRDRVGTDTQYF. The CDR3 DNA follows: TGTGCCAGCAGCCGGGACAGGGTTGGTACAGATACGCAGTATTTT. Full variable domain (outside the CDR3, taken from reference TRBV11-3 and TRBJ2-3): EAGVVQSPRYKIIEKKQPVAFWCNPISGHNTLYWYLQNLGQGPELLIRYENEEAVDDSQLPKDRFSAERLKGVDSTLKIQPAELGDSAVYLCASSRDRVGTDTQYFGPGTRLTVL.

The V gene is TRBV5-5, the J gene TRBJ1-6; no firm D call. This CDR3 spans 15 amino acids. Trimming took 4 bases from V and 0 from J, leaving 8 bases between them. Looked up from germline, CDR1 is SGHKS and CDR2 is YYEKEE (reference sequence). CDR3 loop: CASSPGSSYNSPLHF. The CDR3 region has the DNA TGTGCCAGCAGCCCAGGCAGCTCCTATAATTCACCCCTCCACTTT. Complete variable domain (other parts from reference TRBV5-5 and TRBJ1-6): DAGVTQSPTHLIKTRGQQVTLRCSPISGHKSVSWYQQVLGQGPQFIFQYYEKEERGRGNFPDRFSARQFPNYSSELNVNALLLGDSALYLCASSPGSSYNSPLHFGNGTRLTVT.

This rearrangement joins TRBV19 to TRBJ1-5; 10 bases match TRBD1. Germline trimming cut 6 bases from V and 1 base from J; bases unmatched to any gene: 12. The germline CDR1 and CDR2 sequences are LNHDA and SQIVND (reference sequence). The CDR3 sequence is 18 residues long. The CDR3 here is CASSLPRDRGVSNQPQHF. The CDR3 bases are TGTGCCAGTAGCCTCCCACGGGACAGGGGAGTGAGCAATCAGCCCCAGCATTTT.

The chain couples TRBV6-5 to TRBJ2-7; 8 bases agree with TRBD2. V trimming: 5 bases; J trimming: 6 bases; junction bases outside the gene matches: 9. CDR3 size: 14 residues. In germline, CDR1 is MNHEY, CDR2 SVGAGI. The CDR3 DNA is TGTGCCAGCAGTCAGACTAGCGTAGCTCTCGAGCAGTACTTC. This gives the protein CASSQTSVALEQYF.

This clone came up a few times. The V gene is TRBV21-1, the J gene TRBJ1-6; TRBD1, the table's D call, was not compared with the DNA. TRBV21-1 is labeled a pseudogene. This CDR3 spans 20 amino acids. CDR3 coding DNA: TGTGCCAGCAGCAAAGCGGACAGGGGGACCCTGGGCTCCTATAATTCACCCCTCCACTTT. Translating gives CASSKADRGTLGSYNSPLHF.

V and J are TRBV5-1 and TRBJ1-1; D ambiguous. The germline V gene has CDR1 SGHRS and CDR2 YFSETQ. Trimming took off 0 bases at V and 3 bases at J, with 15 bases between the two ends. The CDR3 totals 16 residues. The CDR3 loop reads CASSLEGPTRDTEAFF. CDR3 sequence (DNA): TGCGCCAGCAGCTTGGAAGGTCCTACACGGGACACTGAAGCTTTCTTT.

The rearrangement joins TRBV21-1 to TRBJ2-3; no check of the table's D call, TRBD2, against the DNA was made. TRBV21-1 is labeled a pseudogene. The CDR3 spans 16 residues. CDR3 nucleotide sequence: TGTGCCAGCAGCAAAGCCAGCGGGAGGAGCACAGATACGCAGTATTTT. Translated, it gives CASSKASGRSTDTQYF.

The V and J genes are TRBV6-2 or TRBV6-3 and TRBJ2-1; D is uncertain. The CDR3 runs 16 residues. Trimming left V 3 bases short and J 5 bases short, with 17 bases between. Germline loops: CDR1 MNHEY, CDR2 SVGEGT. CDR3 protein: CASSYSPPGLNNEQFF. In DNA form, the CDR3 reads TGTGCCAGCAGTTATTCCCCGCCAGGCCTAAACAATGAGCAGTTCTTC.

The V and J genes are TRBV12-3 or TRBV12-4 and TRBJ2-5, with a possible D match to TRBD2 (6 bases). V was shortened by 4 bases and J by 5 bases, with 11 bases between the two germline ends. CDR3 length: 13 amino acids. The CDR3 DNA reads as TGTGCCAGCAGTTCCCCTGGGGGGGAGACCCAGTACTTC. Encoded protein: CASSSPGGETQYF.

This clone was detected only once. The V call is TRBV4-1, the J call TRBJ2-7, with a tentative D call TRBD2 (6 bases). Germline assignment: CDR1 MGHRA and CDR2 YSYEKL. CDR3 length: 16 residues. The V and J ends lost 1 base and 2 bases respectively, with 15 bases between them. The CDR3 protein is CASSQGSSGNPYEQYF. The CDR3 coding sequence is TGCGCCAGCAGCCAAGGAAGTAGCGGCAACCCCTACGAGCAGTACTTC.

The V call is TRBV5-5, the J call TRBJ1-3; the D is unclear. CDR1 is SGHKS, CDR2 YYEKEE, per germline (reference sequence). The length of the CDR3 is 14 residues. Between the trimmed V and J ends, which lost 2 bases and 0 bases, there was a span of 6 bases. Written as DNA, the CDR3 is TGTGCCAGCAGCTTAGTCTACTCTGGAAACACCATATATTTT. This gives the protein CASSLVYSGNTIYF. The full variable domain, its missing parts supplied by reference TRBV5-5 and TRBJ1-3, is DAGVTQSPTHLIKTRGQQVTLRCSPISGHKSVSWYQQVLGQGPQFIFQYYEKEERGRGNFPDRFSARQFPNYSSELNVNALLLGDSALYLCASSLVYSGNTIYFGEGSWLTVV.

The chain combines TRBV5-5 with TRBJ1-4; 8 bases fit TRBD1. V dropped 4 bases and J dropped 1; count of bases not matched to a gene: 6. The CDR3 covers 16 residues. Germline loops: CDR1 SGHKS, CDR2 YYEKEE (reference sequence). CDR3 nucleotide sequence: TGTGCCAGCAGCAATGACAGGGGCCGAACTAATGAAAAACTGTTTTTT. It yields the protein CASSNDRGRTNEKLFF.

The gene calls are TRBV30 and TRBJ1-1; D perhaps matches TRBD1 (5 bases). The ends were cut back, 3 bases at V and 3 bases at J, with 14 bases in the middle. Germline V CDR1 and CDR2: GTSNPN, SVGIG (reference sequence). The CDR3 totals 14 residues. Here the CDR3 reads CAWRRLDSDTEAFF. Written as DNA, the CDR3 is TGTGCCTGGAGACGCTTAGACAGCGACACTGAAGCTTTCTTT.

The rearrangement joins TRBV29-1 to TRBJ1-2, with D tentatively TRBD1 (5 bases). From germline, CDR1 is SQVTM and CDR2 ANQGSEA. There are 14 residues in the CDR3. The V and J ends lost 4 bases and 4 bases respectively, with 16 bases between them. CDR3 sequence (DNA): TGCAGCGTTGGTGGAGGGGTTGGAGGCTATGGCTACACCTTC. It encodes CSVGGGVGGYGYTF.

The CDR3 protein is CASSIQGQETQYF. CDR3 bases: TGTGCCAGCAGTATCCAGGGGCAAGAGACCCAGTACTTC. This chain links TRBV2 with TRBJ2-5; a weak D match, TRBD1 (6 bases). This CDR3 has 13 amino acids. V lost 5 bases to trimming and J lost 2 bases, with 9 bases between them. Germline CDR1 and CDR2: SNHLY and FYNNEI.

The chain couples TRBV3-1 (or the pseudogene TRBV3-2) to TRBJ2-7; 8 bases match TRBD2. Unmatched junction bases numbered 5, after V lost 0 bases and J lost 1 base. Looked up from germline, CDR1 is LGHDT and CDR2 is YNNKEL (reference sequence). There are 16 residues in the CDR3. This CDR3 is CASSQEGTRVSYEQYF. The CDR3 nucleotides read TGTGCCAGCAGCCAAGAGGGGACTAGGGTTTCCTACGAGCAGTACTTC.

In this sample, this clone turned up once. The genes are TRBV28 and TRBJ2-5; 8 nucleotides align to TRBD2. Germline V gene sequence: CDR1 MDHEN, CDR2 SYDVKM. Trimming at V came to 6 bases and at J to 7 bases, leaving 10 bases not matched to a gene. The CDR3 runs to 14 residues. CDR3 region: CASSGGGPPGTQYF. The CDR3 DNA reads TGTGCCAGCAGCGGGGGGGGACCCCCGGGGACCCAGTACTTC.

V is TRBV5-6 and J is TRBJ2-7; weak D call: TRBD1 (5 bases). Germline loops: CDR1 SGHDT, CDR2 YYEEEE. V lost 0 bases to trimming and J lost 5 bases, with 12 bases between them. The length of the CDR3 is 14 residues. CDR3 in amino acids: CASSLGLSGNEQYF. The CDR3 DNA sequence: TGTGCCAGCAGCTTGGGACTGTCAGGGAACGAGCAGTACTTC.

V gene TRBV7-2 combines with J gene TRBJ1-2; TRBD1 aligns across 8 bases. The CDR3 spans 14 residues. V trimming: 5 bases; J trimming: 4 bases; junction bases outside the gene matches: 6. Germline V lookup: CDR1 SGHTA, CDR2 FQGNSA. Written as DNA, the CDR3 is TGTGCCAGCAGCCTAAACAGGGGGGTCTATGGCTACACCTTC. As protein: CASSLNRGVYGYTF. Using reference TRBV7-2 and TRBJ1-2 for the parts outside the CDR3, the full variable domain is GAGVSQSPSNKVTEKGKDVELRCDPISGHTALYWYRQSLGQGLEFLIYFQGNSAPDKSGLPSDRFSAERTGGSVSTLTIQRTQQEDSAVYLCASSLNRGVYGYTFGSGTRLTVV.

This chain uses TRBV4-1 with TRBJ2-6; possibly TRBD1 for D (5 bases). The CDR3 loop spans 18 amino acids. Trimming took 4 bases from V and 0 from J, leaving 16 bases between them. Germline values: CDR1 MGHRA, CDR2 YSYEKL. The CDR3 protein is CASSPLGTGPSGANVLTF. The CDR3 DNA is TGCGCCAGCAGCCCCTTGGGAACAGGTCCCTCTGGGGCCAACGTCCTGACTTTC.

The V and J genes are TRBV11-2 and TRBJ2-3; a possible D gene is TRBD1 (7 bases). Trimming pared 5 bases from V and 1 base from J, leaving 19 bases between. CDR3 size: 17 residues. The V gene's germline CDR1 is SGHAT and CDR2 FQNNGV. CDR3 protein: CASSRRRGPLGTDTQYF. The CDR3 bases are TGTGCCAGCAGCCGCCGGAGGGGGCCACTAGGCACAGATACGCAGTATTTT.

The V call is TRBV10-3, the J call TRBJ1-3; maybe TRBD1 (5 bases). The CDR3 loop spans 16 amino acids. Between the trimmed V and J ends, which lost 1 base and 3 bases, there was a span of 13 bases. In germline, CDR1 is ENHRY, CDR2 SYGVKD. CDR3 region: CAISELLLRVGNTIYF. For the CDR3, the DNA is TGTGCCATCAGTGAGTTGCTACTCAGGGTTGGAAACACCATATATTTT.

The V gene is TRBV7-2, the J gene TRBJ1-2; TRBD1 might be the D (5 bases). The CDR3 is 15 amino acids. The V and J ends lost 1 base and 1 base respectively, with 10 bases between them. Germline V gene data show CDR1 as SGHTA and CDR2 as FQGNSA. The CDR3 DNA reads TGTGCCAGCAGCTTAGGACAGTCCCATAACTATGGCTACACCTTC. The encoded protein is CASSLGQSHNYGYTF.

This chain connects TRBV5-1 to TRBJ1-5, with D possibly matching TRBD1 (6 bases). This CDR3 spans 14 amino acids. V was cut by 3 bases and J by 7 bases, with 14 bases left in between. CDR1 is SGHRS and CDR2 is YFSETQ in the germline V gene. In DNA, the CDR3 is TGCGCCAGCAGCTATTCAGGGGAGGGCCAGCCCCAGCATTTT. Amino acids: CASSYSGEGQPQHF.

The chain carries TRBV12-5 and TRBJ1-5; D is unresolved. V lost 7 bases and J lost 3, with 7 bases in between. Germline CDR1 is LGHNT and CDR2 is FRNRAP. The CDR3 is 12 residues long. CDR3 in amino acids: CASAKSNQPQHF. In DNA, the CDR3 is TGTGCTAGTGCAAAATCCAATCAGCCCCAGCATTTT.

The chain carries TRBV2 and TRBJ2-1; 9 bases are a match to TRBD1. The CDR3 is 15 amino acids. With V trimmed by 6 bases and J by 4 bases, 7 bases remained unmatched. From germline, CDR1 is SNHLY and CDR2 FYNNEI. CDR3 DNA: TGTGCCAGCAGAGGACAGGGGCGTCAATACAATGAGCAGTTCTTC. Translation: CASRGQGRQYNEQFF. The variable domain in full, completed from reference TRBV2 and TRBJ2-1, reads EPEVTQTPSHQVTQMGQEVILRCVPISNHLYFYWYRQILGQKVEFLVSFYNNEISEKSEIFDDQFSVERPDGSNFTLKIRSTKLEDSAMYFCASRGQGRQYNEQFFGPGTRLTVL.

This clone has a handful of counts. V usage is TRBV6-5 and J usage is TRBJ1-1; 7 nucleotides line up with TRBD1. The CDR3 length is 15 residues. The V segment lost 0 bases and the J segment 1 base; nucleotides outside the gene matches: 2. Germline values: CDR1 MNHEY, CDR2 SVGAGI. The CDR3 nucleotides read TGTGCCAGCAGTTACTCGGGACAGCAGAACACTGAAGCTTTCTTT. This encodes CASSYSGQQNTEAFF.

The gene calls are TRBV30 and TRBJ2-7; 7 bases fit TRBD1. V trimming: 4 bases; J trimming: 0 bases; junction bases outside the gene matches: 6. CDR3 length: 14 amino acids. Germline-derived CDR1 and CDR2 are GTSNPN and SVGIG (reference sequence). The CDR3 reads CAWKYQGDSYEQYF. Here the CDR3 DNA reads TGTGCCTGGAAGTATCAGGGGGACTCCTACGAGCAGTACTTC.

A note on this clone: Relative to the germline gene, one junction end is altered; a read error may explain this. This chain connects TRBV7-7 to TRBJ2-7; 8 bases are a match to TRBD2. Germline V CDR1 and CDR2: SSHAT, FNYEAQ (reference sequence). The CDR3 is 14 residues long. The CDR3 bases are TGTGCTAGCAGCCTTACTAGCGGCTCCTACGAGCAGTACTTC. Residues: CASSLTSGSYEQYF.